This TCR beta chain is drawn from a study of OX40 agonist ivuxolimab in advanced cancers. Across the study: The dose-escalation cohort was approximately 85% male, with a mean age of around 60 years, ranging about 23 to 90. Study results and limitations: Individuals who were partial responders at 0.1-3.0 mg/kg had clonal expansion that ranked among the lowest.

The CDR3 is 13 residues long. J lost 3 bases, V lost 5 bases, and 4 bases had no gene match. The germline V gene has CDR1 SQVTM and CDR2 ANQGSEA. To note about this clone: Antigen specificity is unknown.

Profiled with immunoSEQ multiplex PCR; TCRdb holds only in-frame clones, not every one. The table has about 68,000 clones, about 89% seen once. The sample here was CD4+ or CD8+ T cells sorted from blood, taken in a trial of the OX40 agonist ivuxolimab. The sequence derives from an adult with an advanced solid tumor such as melanoma, head and neck, liver or kidney cancer. The chain links TRBV29-1 to TRBJ1-2, with TRBD1 matching 9 bases. The CDR3 is CSVTGGADYGYTF. The CDR3 DNA reads as TGCAGCGTTACAGGGGGCGCGGACTATGGCTACACCTTC. Combining the CDR3 with reference TRBV29-1 and TRBJ1-2 gives the whole variable domain SAVISQKPSRDICQRGTSLTIQCQVDSQVTMMFWYRQQPGQSLTLIATANQGSEATYESGFVIDKFPISRPNLTFSTLTVSNMSPEDSSIYLCSVTGGADYGYTFGSGTRLTVV.